Below, 31 T cell receptor beta chains from the same sample are listed, as sequenced in a study of shared clonotypes between healthy human individuals. Sequencing used immunoSEQ multiplex PCR; TCRdb keeps in-frame clones, though not all of them. The sample contains around 180,000 clones, approximately 92% of which appear only once. The sample comprised naive CD4+ T cells sorted from blood. The sample's subset: CD45RA+ positively selected. The receptor source for this set is a woman aged 30 to 39 in good health.

The chain has TRBV6-6 and TRBJ2-7; the match to TRBD2 covers 10 bases. V shed 5 bases and J 3 bases; nucleotides not matched to a gene: 10. This CDR3 is built from 16 residues. Germline loops: CDR1 MNHNY, CDR2 SVGAGI (reference sequence). Here the CDR3 reads CASSLSASGGNYEQYF. The CDR3 coding sequence is TGTGCCAGCAGTCTCTCGGCTAGCGGGGGAAACTACGAGCAGTACTTC.

The chain is built from TRBV19 and TRBJ1-1; 8 nucleotides align to TRBD1. The CDR3 runs to 13 residues. From germline, CDR1 is LNHDA and CDR2 SQIVND (reference sequence). V was pared by 6 bases and J by 4 bases, with 4 bases of the junction left unmatched. The DNA for the CDR3 is TGTGCCAGTAGGAGAACAGGGGGCACTGAAGCTTTCTTT. It yields the protein CASRRTGGTEAFF. Full variable domain (rest looked up from reference TRBV19 and TRBJ1-1): DGGITQSPKYLFRKEGQNVTLSCEQNLNHDAMYWYRQDPGQGLRLIYYSQIVNDFQKGDIAEGYSVSREKKESFPLTVTSAQKNPTAFYLCASRRTGGTEAFFGQGTRLTVV.

The rearrangement joins TRBV7-8 to TRBJ2-7; no definite D call. Germline lookup yields CDR1 SGHVS and CDR2 FQNEAQ. Between the trimmed V and J ends, which lost 2 bases and 4 bases, there was a span of 6 bases. This CDR3 spans 12 amino acids. The CDR3 region is CASSLHEYEQYF. The CDR3 nucleotides read TGTGCCAGCAGCTTACACGAGTACGAGCAGTACTTC. The full variable domain, in which reference TRBV7-8 and TRBJ2-7 provide the parts outside the CDR3, is GAGVSQSPRYKVAKRGQDVALRCDPISGHVSLFWYQQALGQGPEFLTYFQNEAQLDKSGLPSDRFFAERPEGSVSTLKIQRTQQEDSAVYLCASSLHEYEQYFGPGTRLTVT.

The chain recombines TRBV28 with TRBJ1-5; TRBD1 might be the D (6 bases). This CDR3 comprises 15 residues. In germline, CDR1 is MDHEN, CDR2 SYDVKM. V dropped 6 bases and J dropped 0 bases, with 12 bases sitting between them. In DNA, the CDR3 is TGTGCCAGCAGCCCTAACAGGGATAGCAATCAGCCCCAGCATTTT. Protein: CASSPNRDSNQPQHF.

The chain recombines TRBV5-6 with TRBJ2-7, with a weak D call TRBD1 (5 bases). Trimming removed 4 bases from V and 5 bases from J, with 10 bases in between. The germline gives CDR1 SGHDT, CDR2 YYEEEE. The CDR3 has 12 residues. The CDR3 DNA reads TGTGCCAGCAGCCCTGACAGCCACGAGCAGTACTTC. Encoded protein: CASSPDSHEQYF. The full variable domain, completed using reference TRBV5-6 and TRBJ2-7, is DAGVTQSPTHLIKTRGQQVTLRCSPKSGHDTVSWYQQALGQGPQFIFQYYEEEERQRGNFPDRFSGHQFPNYSSELNVNALLLGDSALYLCASSPDSHEQYFGPGTRLTVT.

This chain's CDR3 is CASRNDRREGEKLFF. The DNA of the CDR3 is TGTGCCAGTAGAAACGACAGAAGGGAGGGTGAAAAACTGTTTTTT. The chain couples TRBV19 to TRBJ1-4; weak D call: TRBD1 (5 bases). Trimming took 6 bases from V and 7 from J, leaving 18 bases between them. The CDR3 extends over 15 amino acids. Germline assignment: CDR1 LNHDA and CDR2 SQIVND (reference sequence).

This chain links TRBV9 with TRBJ1-1; D gene ambiguous. CDR1 SGDLS and CDR2 YYNGEE come from the germline V gene. The CDR3 is made up of 14 amino acids. Trimming stripped 0 bases from V and 4 bases from J, with 10 bases between. CDR3 DNA sequence: TGTGCCAGCAGCGTAGGGGGATTATCCACTGAAGCTTTCTTT. It translates to CASSVGGLSTEAFF.

The V gene is TRBV11-1, the J gene TRBJ2-3; 12 bases fit TRBD2. The J segment lost 3 bases and the V segment lost 5 bases, leaving 6 bases of the junction unmatched. Germline CDR1 and CDR2: SGHAT and FQDESV (reference sequence). The CDR3 covers 16 residues. CDR3 nucleotide sequence: TGTGCCAGCAGCCCAACGACTAGCGGGAGAACAGATACGCAGTATTTT. It yields the protein CASSPTTSGRTDTQYF. The full variable domain, completed using reference TRBV11-1 and TRBJ2-3, is EAEVAQSPRYKITEKSQAVAFWCDPISGHATLYWYRQILGQGPELLVQFQDESVVDDSQLPKDRFSAERLKGVDSTLKIQPAELGDSAMYLCASSPTTSGRTDTQYFGPGTRLTVL.

The chain employs TRBV20-1 and TRBJ1-2; D is unresolved. Trimming cost V 6 bases and J 8 bases, with 13 bases left between them. The CDR3 covers 11 residues. Germline V lookup: CDR1 DFQATT, CDR2 SNEGSKA (reference sequence). The CDR3 nucleotides are TGCAGTGCCACGGGAGTCACAGGCTACACCTTC. Translation gives CSATGVTGYTF.

This clone was seen once. The chain combines TRBV2 with TRBJ1-2; 7 bases agree with TRBD1. Germline CDR1 and CDR2: SNHLY and FYNNEI. Trimming cost V 4 bases and J 8 bases; bases outside gene matches: 16. The CDR3 is 16 residues long. CDR3 nucleotides: TGTGCCAGCAGTGGGCTAGGGGAGGGGGCAGTAAGAGGCTACACCTTC. This sequence encodes CASSGLGEGAVRGYTF.

The chain uses TRBV30 and TRBJ1-5; no definite D call. Germline V gene data show CDR1 as GTSNPN and CDR2 as SVGIG (reference sequence). The CDR3 covers 12 residues. V lost 2 bases to trimming and J lost 4 bases, with 6 bases between them. Here the CDR3 reads CAWSQTNQPQHF. CDR3 nucleotide sequence: TGTGCCTGGAGTCAGACTAATCAGCCCCAGCATTTT.

The V gene is TRBV30, the J gene TRBJ1-5, with D uncertain. CDR1 GTSNPN and CDR2 SVGIG come from the germline V gene (reference sequence). This CDR3 has 14 amino acids. The V and J ends lost 3 bases and 2 bases respectively, with 11 bases between them. Written as DNA, the CDR3 is TGTGCCTGGAGGGGAGGGATGGGCAATCAGCCCCAGCATTTT. Protein sequence: CAWRGGMGNQPQHF.

The chain has TRBV6-5 and TRBJ1-4; TRBD1 is a possible D gene (5 bases). Between the trimmed V and J ends, which lost 8 bases and 0 bases, there was a span of 10 bases. Germline V gene sequence: CDR1 MNHEY, CDR2 SVGAGI. This CDR3 region has 14 residues. The CDR3 is CASARGTTNEKLFF. Here the CDR3 DNA reads TGTGCCAGCGCGCGGGGCACAACTAATGAAAAACTGTTTTTT.

The chain uses TRBV5-1 and TRBJ1-1; TRBD1 is a possible D gene (5 bases). This CDR3 region has 13 residues. Trimming cost V 1 base and J 3 bases, with 7 bases left between them. The germline CDR1 and CDR2 sequences are SGHRS and YFSETQ. CDR3: CASSLWGDTEAFF. CDR3 DNA sequence: TGCGCCAGCAGCTTGTGGGGGGACACTGAAGCTTTCTTT.

This chain joins TRBV28 and TRBJ1-3, with D unresolved. Trimming stripped 4 bases from V and 3 bases from J, with 10 bases between. Germline CDR1 MDHEN, CDR2 SYDVKM. The CDR3 extends over 14 amino acids. CDR3 nucleotides: TGTGCCAGCAGTTCGGGGATATTTGGAAACACCATATATTTT. Translation gives CASSSGIFGNTIYF. Supplemented by reference TRBV28 and TRBJ1-3, the full variable domain reads DVKVTQSSRYLVKRTGEKVFLECVQDMDHENMFWYRQDPGLGLRLIYFSYDVKMKEKGDIPEGYSVSREKKERFSLILESASTNQTSMYLCASSSGIFGNTIYFGEGSWLTVV.

The V gene is TRBV29-1, the J gene TRBJ2-3; possible D gene TRBD2, 6 bases. Germline CDR1 and CDR2: SQVTM and ANQGSEA. There are 11 residues in the CDR3. The CDR3 reads CTGTSTDTQYF. CDR3 coding DNA: TGCACCGGGACTAGCACAGATACGCAGTATTTT.

Remarks on this clone: Other DNA sequences of this sample code for an identical CDR3. V and J are TRBV5-1 and TRBJ1-5, with D hard to call. The CDR3 is 15 residues long. V was cut by 0 bases and J by 0 bases, with 7 bases left in between. CDR1 and CDR2 from the germline V gene are SGHRS and YFSETQ. CDR3 nucleotide sequence: TGCGCCAGCAGCTTGGACGGATATAGCAATCAGCCCCAGCATTTT. Residues: CASSLDGYSNQPQHF.

The rearrangement uses TRBV5-1 and TRBJ2-7; possible D gene TRBD2, 6 bases. The germline V gene encodes CDR1 SGHRS and CDR2 YFSETQ. V was pared by 4 bases and J by 2 bases, with 13 bases between. The length of the CDR3 is 14 residues. CDR3 in DNA: TGCGCCAGCAGCCCCCTGGGGGGAGCCTACGAGCAGTACTTC. Amino acids: CASSPLGGAYEQYF.

The chain links TRBV4-1 to TRBJ1-2; D not certain. CDR1 and CDR2 (germline): MGHRA, YSYEKL. The CDR3 is 15 residues long. V was pared by 0 bases and J by 6 bases, with 14 bases between. The DNA of the CDR3 is TGCGCCAGCAGCCAAGATCGGGCCCTCTCCAATGGCTACACCTTC. Protein product: CASSQDRALSNGYTF.

This clone was seen once. The chain carries TRBV27 and TRBJ2-3; maybe TRBD2 (5 bases). V was trimmed by 0 bases and J by 6 bases, leaving 22 bases between them. The CDR3 has 18 amino acids. Germline CDR1 is MNHEY and CDR2 is SMNVEV (reference sequence). CDR3 in DNA: TGTGCCAGCAGTTTATCTATGAGGTCCCCGGGGTCATTTGATACGCAGTATTTT. The encoded protein is CASSLSMRSPGSFDTQYF.

V is TRBV5-1 and J is TRBJ2-7; the D is unclear. CDR1 is SGHRS, CDR2 YFSETQ, per germline. V lost 4 bases to trimming and J lost 4 bases, with 18 bases between them. The CDR3 extends over 15 amino acids. CDR3 residues: CASSTTLGLRYEQYF. In DNA form, the CDR3 reads TGCGCCAGCAGCACCACCCTTGGGCTTAGGTACGAGCAGTACTTC.

The genes are TRBV19 and TRBJ2-7; 9 positions match TRBD2. Germline loops: CDR1 LNHDA, CDR2 SQIVND (reference sequence). V gave up 3 bases and J gave up 5 bases; unmatched junction bases: 14. The length of the CDR3 is 17 residues. The CDR3 sequence: CASSIKMWREGLDEQYF. The CDR3 nucleotides are TGTGCCAGTAGTATTAAAATGTGGCGGGAGGGCCTGGACGAGCAGTACTTC.

The CDR3: CASRQAGAYEQYF. The CDR3 DNA reads TGTGCCAGCAGGCAGGCGGGAGCCTACGAGCAGTACTTC. This chain links TRBV11-2 with TRBJ2-7, with TRBD2 identical over 7 bases. This CDR3 comprises 13 residues. V lost 6 bases, J lost 2 bases, and 4 bases stayed unmatched. In germline, CDR1 is SGHAT, CDR2 FQNNGV.

The chain is built from TRBV19 and TRBJ2-7; 8 bases match TRBD2. The CDR3 has 13 residues. V shed 8 bases and J 3 bases; nucleotides not matched to a gene: 6. Germline V gene data show CDR1 as LNHDA and CDR2 as SQIVND (reference sequence). CDR3 nucleotide sequence: TGTGCCAGTGGAGGACTAGCCCTCTACGAGCAGTACTTC. Protein sequence: CASGGLALYEQYF. Using reference TRBV19 and TRBJ2-7 for the parts outside the CDR3, the full variable domain is DGGITQSPKYLFRKEGQNVTLSCEQNLNHDAMYWYRQDPGQGLRLIYYSQIVNDFQKGDIAEGYSVSREKKESFPLTVTSAQKNPTAFYLCASGGLALYEQYFGPGTRLTVT.

The chain has TRBV5-8 and TRBJ1-3; D remains ambiguous. V lost 1 base and J lost 2, with 13 bases in between. CDR1 and CDR2 (germline): SGHTS, YDEGEE. This CDR3 comprises 16 residues. The CDR3: CASSLTADSPGNTIYF. CDR3 DNA: TGTGCCAGCAGCTTGACGGCCGATTCTCCTGGAAACACCATATATTTT.

To note about this clone: The same CDR3 arises from other DNA sequences in this sample as well. The chain links TRBV9 to TRBJ1-2; no reliable D call. The CDR3 runs 13 residues. Per the germline V gene, CDR1 is SGDLS and CDR2 is YYNGEE. The V end was cut by 0 bases, the J end by 2 bases, with 5 bases between. The CDR3, as DNA: TGTGCCAGCAGCGTAGATCTGAACTATGGCTACACCTTC. Protein: CASSVDLNYGYTF.

The chain couples TRBV7-8 to TRBJ2-1, with TRBD2 identical over 8 bases. Per germline, CDR1 SGHVS and CDR2 FQNEAQ. The CDR3 has 17 amino acids. J lost 5 bases, V lost 0 bases, and 9 bases had no gene match. CDR3 sequence (DNA): TGTGCCAGCAGCTTAGCGGCTCCCGGGAGGGGAAACAATGAGCAGTTCTTC. It yields the protein CASSLAAPGRGNNEQFF.

In its sample, this clone was seen a few times. The chain carries TRBV28 and TRBJ2-7; a weak D match, TRBD2 (6 bases). Trimming took off 5 bases at V and 3 bases at J, with 14 bases between the two ends. The V gene's germline CDR1 is MDHEN and CDR2 SYDVKM. This CDR3 is built from 14 residues. CDR3 residues: CASSPTEGYYEQYF. The CDR3 coding sequence is TGTGCCAGCAGTCCCACGGAGGGGTACTACGAGCAGTACTTC.

This chain joins TRBV6-1 and TRBJ2-7; D call uncertain. The CDR3 consists of 15 residues. V lost 6 bases and J 0 bases, leaving 15 bases between the germline ends. The V gene's germline CDR1 is MNHNS and CDR2 SASEGT. CDR3 residues: CASRPQPDPSYEQYF. The CDR3 DNA reads as TGTGCCAGCAGGCCGCAGCCCGATCCCTCCTACGAGCAGTACTTC.

This chain connects TRBV2 to TRBJ2-3; 15 bases are a match to TRBD2. CDR3 length equals 17 residues. Germline CDR1 reads SNHLY; CDR2 reads FYNNEI. Losses at the gene ends were 4 bases for V and 5 bases for J; bases not matched to a gene: 7. CDR3 sequence: CASSAGLAGGRGDTQYF. For the CDR3, the DNA is TGTGCCAGCAGTGCTGGACTAGCGGGAGGGCGAGGAGATACGCAGTATTTT.

The chain has TRBV10-3 and TRBJ2-5, with 8 bases that match TRBD1. CDR3 length: 13 residues. The V gene's germline CDR1 is ENHRY and CDR2 SYGVKD. V shed 1 base and J 14 bases; nucleotides not matched to a gene: 9. The CDR3 is CAISEWEPGQVYF. CDR3 DNA: TGTGCCATCAGTGAGTGGGAACCGGGACAGGTTTACTTC.